The 21 T cell receptor beta chains below come from one sample, sequenced in a study of metastatic and nonmetastatic thyroid tumors. Through MiXCR, TCRdb re-clonotyped the PCR reads. Of fewer than 20,000 clones in the sample, about 24% were seen once. Until they underwent thyroid surgery, no patient had received any treatment. The sample taken for sequencing was adjacent normal tissue. The receptor set was obtained from a female donor with papillary thyroid cancer or a benign thyroid nodule (not recorded which). Some clones in this sample may be carry-over from other donors' samples.

The CDR3 spells CASSLVYPGGYNEQFF. CDR3 bases: TGCGCCAGCAGCTTGGTTTATCCGGGAGGCTACAATGAGCAGTTCTTC. The chain couples TRBV5-1 to TRBJ2-1; 7 bases are a match to TRBD2. The CDR3 spans 16 residues. Germline V CDR1 and CDR2: SGHRS, YFSETQ. Trimming cost V 0 bases and J 3 bases; bases outside gene matches: 6.

This clone has a handful of counts. The rearrangement links TRBV6-5 to TRBJ2-2, with D unresolved. Germline assignment: CDR1 MNHEY and CDR2 SVGAGI. The CDR3 contains 13 residues. Trimming pared 4 bases from V and 3 bases from J, leaving 6 bases between. CDR3 in amino acids: CASSLSDTGELFF. DNA of the CDR3: TGTGCCAGCAGTTTATCAGACACCGGGGAGCTGTTTTTT.

By sample fraction, this clone is medium-sized. The gene calls are TRBV24-1 and TRBJ2-7; D may be TRBD1 or TRBD2 (7 bases each). CDR1 is KGHDR and CDR2 is SFDVKD in the germline V gene. The length of the CDR3 is 13 residues. With 9 bases removed from V and 0 bases from J, the gap between germline ends came to 11 bases. In DNA, the CDR3 is TGTGCCACCCGGGGGGACAGCTCCTACGAGCAGTACTTC. Encoded protein: CATRGDSSYEQYF.

This clone was observed at least ten times. This chain joins TRBV19 and TRBJ1-5; no clear D. V was clipped by 0 bases and J by 0 bases, with 9 bases between them. Germline V CDR1 and CDR2: LNHDA, SQIVND (reference sequence). CDR3 length: 16 residues. The CDR3 loop reads CASSIDRTYSNQPQHF. The CDR3 nucleotides are TGTGCCAGTAGTATAGATAGGACTTATAGCAATCAGCCCCAGCATTTT.

This clone was counted many times. This chain connects TRBV18 to TRBJ2-7, with 9 bases that match TRBD1. J gave up 3 bases and V 0 bases, and 3 bases lay outside the gene matches. CDR1 and CDR2 (germline): KGHSH, LQKENI. CDR3 length equals 15 residues. The CDR3 nucleotides are TGTGCCAGCTCACCACCGGGACAGGGACTCTACGAGCAGTACTTC. Translation gives CASSPPGQGLYEQYF.

This clone has ten or more counts. The V gene is TRBV11-2, the J gene TRBJ1-5; D uncertain. Looked up from germline, CDR1 is SGHAT and CDR2 is FQNNGV. The ends were cut back, 0 bases at V and 9 bases at J, with 6 bases in the middle. The CDR3 runs 12 residues. CDR3 nucleotide sequence: TGTGCCAGCAGCTTAGACTCCGGGCCCCAGCATTTT. Protein: CASSLDSGPQHF.

This clone has ten or more counts. The CDR3 DNA reads TGTGCCAGCAGCTTCCGCCCGTCTTATGAGCAGTTCTTC. Its translation is CASSFRPSYEQFF. The chain couples TRBV13 to TRBJ2-1; D unresolved. This CDR3 contains 13 residues. Germline-derived CDR1 and CDR2 are PRHDT and FYEKMQ (reference sequence). V gave up 3 bases and J gave up 8 bases, with 11 bases separating them.

The chain links TRBV20-1 to TRBJ2-1, with 12 positions matching TRBD2. With 4 bases clipped from V and 8 bases from J, the junction kept 9 bases outside the gene matches. The CDR3 has 15 residues. CDR1 is DFQATT, CDR2 SNEGSKA, per germline (reference sequence). The CDR3 loop is CSANNLAGGPDEQFF. The CDR3 DNA reads as TGCAGTGCTAACAATCTAGCGGGAGGGCCAGATGAGCAGTTCTTC.

The table lists this clone with a few counts. The rearrangement uses TRBV11-2 and TRBJ1-2; 7 bases are shared with TRBD1. J was trimmed by 6 bases and V by 5 bases; bases with no gene match: 3. This CDR3 spans 12 amino acids. CDR1 and CDR2 (germline): SGHAT, FQNNGV. CDR3 coding DNA: TGTGCCAGCAGCCGTACAGGGGATGGCTACACCTTC. Translated: CASSRTGDGYTF.

This clone was counted many times. The V and J genes are TRBV20-1 and TRBJ1-1; the D is unclear. This CDR3 region has 13 residues. From germline, CDR1 is DFQATT and CDR2 SNEGSKA (reference sequence). Trimming cost V 5 bases and J 1 base, with 11 bases left between them. DNA for the CDR3: TGCAGTGCTCACCGACCGCCGAACACTGAAGCTTTCTTT. Translated: CSAHRPPNTEAFF.

The chain is built from TRBV6-1 and TRBJ1-2; 8 bases are a match to TRBD1. With V trimmed by 6 bases and J by 6 bases, 9 bases remained unmatched. Germline V gives CDR1 MNHNS, CDR2 SASEGT. This CDR3 is built from 14 residues. The CDR3 nucleotides read TGTGCCAGCAGACAGGGGGTGCCCGTCGATGGCTACACCTTC. It codes for CASRQGVPVDGYTF.

This clone was observed many times. The genes are TRBV5-6 and TRBJ2-7, with 7 bases fitting TRBD2. V lost 4 bases and J lost 7; bases outside the gene matches: 14. Germline values: CDR1 SGHDT, CDR2 YYEEEE. The CDR3 totals 15 residues. CDR3 DNA sequence: TGTGCCAGCAGCCGATTTGAGCGGGAAACTTCGGAGCAGTACTTC. Translating gives CASSRFERETSEQYF.

In its sample, this clone ranks as medium-sized. V is TRBV5-1 and J is TRBJ2-7, with D unclear. Germline CDR1 is SGHRS and CDR2 is YFSETQ. The CDR3 has 16 amino acids. Trimming removed 5 bases at V and 1 base at J, with 19 bases between. The CDR3: CASSPSRGFGSYEQYF. CDR3 in DNA: TGCGCCAGCAGTCCTAGTCGAGGTTTCGGATCCTACGAGCAGTACTTC. The complete variable domain, with remaining parts taken from reference TRBV5-1 and TRBJ2-7, reads KAGVTQTPRYLIKTRGQQVTLSCSPISGHRSVSWYQQTPGQGLQFLFEYFSETQRNKGNFPGRFSGRQFSNSRSEMNVSTLELGDSALYLCASSPSRGFGSYEQYFGPGTRLTVT.

The table lists this clone with many counts. The J gene is TRBJ2-3, the V gene TRBV7-9; D gene unclear. The germline V and J ends were trimmed by 2 bases and 6 bases, with 12 bases remaining between them. Looked up from germline, CDR1 is SEHNR and CDR2 is FQNEAQ (reference sequence). The CDR3 totals 14 residues. Here the CDR3 DNA reads TGTGCCAGCAGCTTAAGAGATGGGGTGGATACGCAGTATTTT. It codes for CASSLRDGVDTQYF.

This clone is termed medium-sized. The DNA of the CDR3 is TGTGCCAGCAGTTACAGCAGGGTTGGGCAGCCCCAGCATTTT. It is translated as CASSYSRVGQPQHF. This chain uses TRBV6-5 with TRBJ1-5, with D tentatively TRBD1 (5 bases). Germline assignment: CDR1 MNHEY and CDR2 SVGAGI. Trimming stripped 2 bases from V and 7 bases from J, with 12 bases between. This CDR3 spans 14 amino acids.

This clone appeared a few times. V is TRBV12-3 or TRBV12-4 and J is TRBJ2-7, with D tentatively TRBD1 (5 bases). The V and J ends lost 5 bases and 4 bases respectively, with 18 bases between them. The CDR3 has 15 amino acids. The DNA for the CDR3 is TGTGCCAGCAGTGTCGGACATACCGGAGTTTACGAGCAGTACTTC. Encoded protein: CASSVGHTGVYEQYF.

In its sample, this clone was seen a few times. The sample holds other DNA sequences that translate to the same CDR3. This chain uses TRBV2 with TRBJ1-2, with D hard to call. CDR1 is SNHLY, CDR2 FYNNEI, per germline. V dropped 6 bases and J dropped 6 bases, with 20 bases sitting between them. The CDR3 loop spans 15 amino acids. Here the CDR3 DNA reads TGTGCCAGCAGACCCTCCCGCGGTTTTGAACATGGCTACACCTTC. It encodes CASRPSRGFEHGYTF.

Ten or more counts support this clone. The chain employs TRBV11-2 and TRBJ1-4, with D maybe TRBD1 (5 bases). Per germline, CDR1 SGHAT and CDR2 FQNNGV. This CDR3 has 15 amino acids. Trimming stripped 3 bases from V and 4 bases from J, with 12 bases between. The CDR3 DNA reads TGTGCCAGCAGCTTCCAGGGCCCTTATAATGAAAAACTGTTTTTT. The encoded protein is CASSFQGPYNEKLFF. Looking up the rest from reference TRBV11-2 and TRBJ1-4 gives the full variable domain: EAGVAQSPRYKIIEKRQSVAFWCNPISGHATLYWYQQILGQGPKLLIQFQNNGVVDDSQLPKDRFSAERLKGVDSTLKIQPAKLEDSAVYLCASSFQGPYNEKLFFGSGTQLSVL.

A few counts support this clone. An end of the junction does not agree with germline; a read error may underlie this. The rearrangement links TRBV29-1 to TRBJ2-3, with TRBD2 matching over 8 bases. The germline V gene encodes CDR1 SQVTM and CDR2 ANQGSEA. This CDR3 is 15 amino acids long. The CDR3 nucleotides are TGCATCGTTGCGGGGGGACGGGGGGCTTTAGATACGCAGTATTTT. The encoded protein is CIVAGGRGALDTQYF.

Only a few counts were recorded for this clone. V gene TRBV28 combines with J gene TRBJ2-1, with 8 bases matching TRBD1. With 3 bases clipped from V and 5 bases from J, the junction kept 6 bases outside the gene matches. CDR1 and CDR2 from the germline V gene are MDHEN and SYDVKM. The CDR3 has 15 amino acids. The CDR3 loop reads CASSLGQVRNNEQFF. For the CDR3, the DNA is TGTGCCAGCAGTTTGGGACAGGTTCGTAACAATGAGCAGTTCTTC.

This clone has a count of ten or more. J is TRBJ1-2 and V is TRBV6-5; 7 positions agree with TRBD1. Trimming removed 7 bases from V and 4 bases from J; junction bases left unmatched: 30. The CDR3 sequence is 21 residues long. Per the germline V gene, CDR1 is MNHEY and CDR2 is SVGAGI. The CDR3 DNA follows: TGTGCCAGCATGGCGTGTGACAGGGCCGTCCACTACCAAAGGGGCTTCTATGGCTACACCTTC. Translation: CASMACDRAVHYQRGFYGYTF.